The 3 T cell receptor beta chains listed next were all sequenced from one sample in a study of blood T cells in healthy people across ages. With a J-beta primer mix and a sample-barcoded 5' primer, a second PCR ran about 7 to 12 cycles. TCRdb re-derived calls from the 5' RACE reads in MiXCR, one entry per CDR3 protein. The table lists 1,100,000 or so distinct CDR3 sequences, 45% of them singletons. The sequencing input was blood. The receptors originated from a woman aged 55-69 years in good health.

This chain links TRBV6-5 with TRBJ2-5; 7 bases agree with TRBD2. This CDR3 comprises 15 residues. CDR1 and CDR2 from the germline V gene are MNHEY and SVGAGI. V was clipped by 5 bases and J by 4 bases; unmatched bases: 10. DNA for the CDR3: TGTGCCAGCAGTAACACGGGGGAGGGCCTAGAGACCCAGTACTTC. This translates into CASSNTGEGLETQYF.

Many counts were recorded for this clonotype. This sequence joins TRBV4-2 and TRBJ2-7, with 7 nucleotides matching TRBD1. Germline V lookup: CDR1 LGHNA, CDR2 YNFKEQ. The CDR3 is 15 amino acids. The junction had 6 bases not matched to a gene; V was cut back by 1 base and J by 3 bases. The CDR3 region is CASSQGLGQNYEQYF. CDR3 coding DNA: TGTGCCAGCAGCCAAGGTCTGGGACAGAACTACGAGCAGTACTTC.

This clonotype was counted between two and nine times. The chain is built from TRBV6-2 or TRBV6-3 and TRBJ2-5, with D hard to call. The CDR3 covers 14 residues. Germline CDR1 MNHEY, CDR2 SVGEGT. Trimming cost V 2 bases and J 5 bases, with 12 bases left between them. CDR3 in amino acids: CASSYGPPEETQYF. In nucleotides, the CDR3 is TGTGCCAGCAGTTACGGCCCACCTGAGGAGACCCAGTACTTC.